The next 28 T cell receptor beta chains were all read from a single sample in a study of cytomegalovirus exposure and HLA in healthy donors. Method: immunoSEQ multiplex PCR; TCRdb's copy keeps in-frame clones and lacks some. The sample lists about 160,000 clones, approximately 90% occurring once. What was sequenced was PBMCs. These TCRs come from a man between 18 and 29 years old in good health and CMV-seronegative.

The rearrangement links TRBV10-3 to TRBJ2-2; D is perhaps TRBD1 (5 bases). This CDR3 is 15 amino acids long. Trimming pared 4 bases from V and 6 bases from J, leaving 15 bases between. CDR1 and CDR2 (germline): ENHRY, SYGVKD. CDR3 in DNA: TGTGCCATCAGTGCAGGGCAGGTCGGGTCCGGGGAGCTGTTTTTT. It encodes CAISAGQVGSGELFF.

The chain carries TRBV7-2 and TRBJ2-6, with D uncertain. From germline, CDR1 is SGHTA and CDR2 FQGNSA. Trimming took off 4 bases at V and 1 base at J, with 8 bases between the two ends. This CDR3 comprises 15 residues. CDR3 protein: CASSSTPSGANVLTF. The DNA for the CDR3 is TGTGCCAGCAGCTCGACACCTTCTGGGGCCAACGTCCTGACTTTC.

The chain uses TRBV5-6 and TRBJ2-7, with 7 bases lining up with TRBD1. CDR1 is SGHDT and CDR2 is YYEEEE in the germline V gene. J was trimmed by 2 bases and V by 4 bases; bases with no gene match: 6. This CDR3 is built from 14 residues. The CDR3: CASSPGQVTYEQYV. For the CDR3, the DNA is TGTGCCAGCAGCCCCGGACAGGTGACCTACGAGCAGTACGTC.

As regards this clone: One end of the junction fails to match germline, which may point to a read error. The rearrangement uses TRBV7-6 and TRBJ2-1; TRBD2 is a possible D gene (6 bases). The germline V gene encodes CDR1 SGHVS and CDR2 FNYEAQ. The CDR3 is made up of 12 amino acids. CDR3 region: CASSFWRDSLIF. CDR3 in DNA: TGTGCCAGCAGCTTTTGGCGGGATTCCTTGATCTTC. Using reference TRBV7-6 and TRBJ2-1 for the parts outside the CDR3, the full variable domain is GAGVSQSPRYKVTKRGQDVALRCDPISGHVSLYWYRQALGQGPEFLTYFNYEAQQDKSGLPNDRFSAERPEGSISTLTIQRTEQRDSAMYRCASSFWRDSLIFGPGTRLTVL.

The chain is built from TRBV4-1 and TRBJ1-3; no definite D call. The CDR3 has 15 amino acids. The germline V and J ends were trimmed by 4 bases and 3 bases, with 13 bases remaining between them. In germline, CDR1 is MGHRA, CDR2 YSYEKL. The CDR3 here is CASSPLDLGGNTIYF. The CDR3 bases are TGCGCCAGCAGCCCGCTTGATCTCGGTGGAAACACCATATATTTT.

The rearrangement uses TRBV4-1 and TRBJ2-1; D is unresolved. The CDR3 runs to 13 residues. Germline-derived CDR1 and CDR2 are MGHRA and YSYEKL. Trimming removed 1 base at V and 6 bases at J, with 7 bases between. The CDR3 loop reads CASSQVHGNEQFF. CDR3 in DNA: TGCGCCAGCAGCCAAGTTCACGGCAATGAGCAGTTCTTC.

The chain couples TRBV10-3 to TRBJ2-3, with TRBD2 as a possible D gene (7 bases). Trimming took 6 bases from V and 5 from J, leaving 15 bases between them. The CDR3 sequence is 14 residues long. CDR1 is ENHRY, CDR2 SYGVKD, per germline. In DNA, the CDR3 is TGTGCCATCAGAATGGGGGGGCCGGGAGATACGCAGTATTTT. It is translated as CAIRMGGPGDTQYF.

The rearrangement joins TRBV27 to TRBJ2-7; a weak D match, TRBD1 (6 bases). The germline V gene has CDR1 MNHEY and CDR2 SMNVEV (reference sequence). With 4 bases removed from V and 0 bases from J, the gap between germline ends came to 13 bases. This CDR3 is built from 15 residues. CDR3 protein: CASSSGQDSSYEQYV. The CDR3 DNA reads as TGTGCCAGCAGTTCCGGGCAGGACAGCTCCTACGAGCAGTACGTC.

This rearrangement joins TRBV5-1 to TRBJ2-7; 9 bases are a match to TRBD1. The CDR3 extends over 16 amino acids. The V gene's germline CDR1 is SGHRS and CDR2 YFSETQ. Losses at the gene ends were 3 bases for V and 3 bases for J; bases not matched to a gene: 10. The CDR3 region has the DNA TGCGCCAGCAGCTCCAACTTCGGGACAGGGTACTACGAGCAGTACTTC. It specifies CASSSNFGTGYYEQYF.

The chain links TRBV2 to TRBJ1-6, with D possibly being TRBD1 (6 bases). This CDR3 is 14 amino acids long. Looked up from germline, CDR1 is SNHLY and CDR2 is FYNNEI. V lost 3 bases and J 7 bases, leaving 10 bases between the germline ends. The CDR3 loop is CASSEGARNSPLHF. The CDR3 DNA follows: TGTGCCAGCAGTGAGGGGGCAAGGAATTCACCCCTCCACTTT.

This rearrangement joins TRBV4-1 to TRBJ1-1, with 8 nucleotides matching TRBD1. CDR1 and CDR2 (germline): MGHRA, YSYEKL. The CDR3 loop spans 14 amino acids. The J segment lost 3 bases and the V segment lost 8 bases, leaving 8 bases of the junction unmatched. The CDR3 nucleotides read TGCGCCAGCGGAGTCGTGACAGGGGACACTGAAGCTTTCTTT. Protein: CASGVVTGDTEAFF.

The chain has TRBV5-4 and TRBJ1-1, with a tentative D call TRBD1 (6 bases). Germline V CDR1 and CDR2: SGHNT, YYREEE (reference sequence). V was clipped by 2 bases and J by 4 bases, with 12 bases between them. The CDR3 runs to 14 residues. The CDR3 loop is CASSLGGVSTEAFF. The CDR3, as DNA: TGTGCCAGCAGCTTAGGGGGGGTGAGCACTGAAGCTTTCTTT.

This chain connects TRBV11-2 to TRBJ2-1; 9 nucleotides line up with TRBD2. The CDR3 has 15 residues. Germline V gene lookup returns CDR1 SGHAT and CDR2 FQNNGV. V lost 5 bases to trimming and J lost 9 bases; unmatched junction nucleotides: 11. The CDR3 nucleotides are TGTGCCAGCAGCCTGGGACTAGCCCCGGGTTCTGAGCAGTTCTTC. Residues: CASSLGLAPGSEQFF.

This clone was seen only once. The chain is built from TRBV4-3 and TRBJ2-3; weak D call: TRBD1 (5 bases). CDR1 and CDR2 (germline): LGHNA, YSLEER. CDR3 length: 13 amino acids. V was clipped by 3 bases and J by 4 bases, with 8 bases between them. The CDR3 sequence: CASSHQGSDTQYF. In DNA form, the CDR3 reads TGCGCCAGCAGCCACCAGGGTTCAGATACGCAGTATTTT.

V is TRBV11-2 and J is TRBJ2-7, with a possible D match to TRBD1 (5 bases). The ends were cut back, 5 bases at V and 3 bases at J, with 14 bases in the middle. The CDR3 consists of 14 residues. Germline values: CDR1 SGHAT, CDR2 FQNNGV. The chain's CDR3 is CASSPGRGGYEQYF. CDR3 sequence (DNA): TGTGCCAGCAGCCCAGGTAGGGGCGGCTACGAGCAGTACTTC. Full variable domain (outside the CDR3, taken from reference TRBV11-2 and TRBJ2-7): EAGVAQSPRYKIIEKRQSVAFWCNPISGHATLYWYQQILGQGPKLLIQFQNNGVVDDSQLPKDRFSAERLKGVDSTLKIQPAKLEDSAVYLCASSPGRGGYEQYFGPGTRLTVT.

V gene TRBV28 combines with J gene TRBJ2-3, with TRBD2 as a possible D gene (5 bases). CDR3 length equals 16 residues. V dropped 5 bases and J dropped 0 bases, with 15 bases sitting between them. The germline V gene encodes CDR1 MDHEN and CDR2 SYDVKM. The CDR3 coding sequence is TGTGCCAGCAGTCAAAACGGACTGGCTAGCACAGATACGCAGTATTTT. As protein: CASSQNGLASTDTQYF. The whole variable domain, filled in from reference TRBV28 and TRBJ2-3, reads DVKVTQSSRYLVKRTGEKVFLECVQDMDHENMFWYRQDPGLGLRLIYFSYDVKMKEKGDIPEGYSVSREKKERFSLILESASTNQTSMYLCASSQNGLASTDTQYFGPGTRLTVL.

J is TRBJ2-1 and V is TRBV27; D unresolved. The germline V gene encodes CDR1 MNHEY and CDR2 SMNVEV (reference sequence). CDR3 size: 14 residues. Trimming cost V 5 bases and J 2 bases, with 10 bases left between them. The CDR3 loop reads CASSVVGPYNEQFF. CDR3 bases: TGTGCCAGCAGTGTGGTGGGCCCCTACAATGAGCAGTTCTTC.

The chain uses TRBV7-6 and TRBJ2-3, with D unclear. The ends were cut back, 2 bases at V and 6 bases at J, with 6 bases in the middle. Germline V gives CDR1 SGHVS, CDR2 FNYEAQ. This CDR3 has 12 amino acids. The CDR3 loop is CASSLIRDTQYF. CDR3 bases: TGTGCCAGCAGCTTAATCAGGGATACGCAGTATTTT.

CDR3 in amino acids: CSALQGNTEAFF. CDR3 coding DNA: TGCAGCGCGCTCCAGGGGAACACTGAAGCTTTCTTT. The gene calls are TRBV29-1 and TRBJ1-1; TRBD1 is a possible D gene (5 bases). Germline assignment: CDR1 SQVTM and CDR2 ANQGSEA. CDR3 length: 12 amino acids. The V end lost 7 bases, the J end lost 1 base, and 10 bases lay between the germline ends.

J is TRBJ1-3 and V is TRBV5-6, with 8 bases fitting TRBD1. V was clipped by 3 bases and J by 2 bases; unmatched bases: 7. Germline CDR1 SGHDT, CDR2 YYEEEE. This CDR3 has 16 residues. The CDR3 nucleotides read TGTGCCAGCAGCTCCCGGACAGGGACCCCTGGAAACACCATATATTTT. Translation gives CASSSRTGTPGNTIYF.

The chain combines TRBV18 with TRBJ1-2; D gene uncertain. The germline V and J ends were trimmed by 3 bases and 7 bases, with 12 bases remaining between them. Germline V CDR1 and CDR2: KGHSH, LQKENI. The CDR3 totals 13 residues. The CDR3 reads CASSPGIPVGYTF. CDR3 nucleotide sequence: TGTGCCAGCTCACCCGGGATCCCCGTTGGCTACACCTTC.

The chain combines TRBV6-1 with TRBJ2-2; D unclear. Germline values: CDR1 MNHNS, CDR2 SASEGT. CDR3 size: 14 residues. V lost 2 bases to trimming and J lost 8 bases, with 12 bases between them. Written as DNA, the CDR3 is TGTGCCAGCAGTGAAATCGGCGGAAGGGGGGAGCTGTTTTTT. It codes for CASSEIGGRGELFF.

The V gene is TRBV11-2, the J gene TRBJ2-7, with a possible D match to TRBD1 (6 bases). This CDR3 region has 15 residues. The V end lost 3 bases, the J end lost 3 bases, and 15 bases lay between the germline ends. Germline V gene sequence: CDR1 SGHAT, CDR2 FQNNGV. CDR3 coding DNA: TGTGCCAGCAGCTTCAGTGCGGCAGGGGTCTACGAGCAGTACTTC. Its translation: CASSFSAAGVYEQYF.

This clone came up once. This chain connects TRBV5-1 to TRBJ2-1; 10 bases align to TRBD2. Trimming cost V 0 bases and J 3 bases; bases outside gene matches: 6. Germline-derived CDR1 and CDR2 are SGHRS and YFSETQ. The CDR3 totals 17 residues. The CDR3 nucleotides are TGCGCCAGCAGCTTGGCCACTAGCGGGATGCTCTACAATGAGCAGTTCTTC. Its protein product is CASSLATSGMLYNEQFF.

The chain couples TRBV9 to TRBJ2-3; D gene ambiguous. Germline values: CDR1 SGDLS, CDR2 YYNGEE. With 0 bases removed from V and 2 bases from J, the gap between germline ends came to 7 bases. This CDR3 contains 14 residues. CDR3 in amino acids: CASSVATNTDTQYF. The CDR3 nucleotides are TGTGCCAGCAGCGTAGCTACGAACACAGATACGCAGTATTTT. Combining the CDR3 with reference TRBV9 and TRBJ2-3 gives the whole variable domain DSGVTQTPKHLITATGQRVTLRCSPRSGDLSVYWYQQSLDQGLQFLIQYYNGEERAKGNILERFSAQQFPDLHSELNLSSLELGDSALYFCASSVATNTDTQYFGPGTRLTVL.

This chain connects TRBV5-1 to TRBJ1-3; 7 bases are a match to TRBD1. The germline gives CDR1 SGHRS, CDR2 YFSETQ. The CDR3 runs 16 residues. Trimming removed 4 bases from V and 0 bases from J; junction bases left unmatched: 7. This CDR3 is CASSTRQGLSGNTIYF. The CDR3 nucleotides read TGCGCCAGCAGCACTAGACAGGGACTCTCTGGAAACACCATATATTTT.

This sequence joins TRBV28 and TRBJ2-2; D unclear. In germline, CDR1 is MDHEN, CDR2 SYDVKM. Trimming removed 8 bases from V and 7 bases from J, with 11 bases in between. This CDR3 is built from 12 residues. In DNA form, the CDR3 reads TGTGCCAGCCTGTATGTTAGCGGGGAGCTGTTTTTT. This sequence encodes CASLYVSGELFF.

This clone was detected once. The chain carries TRBV29-1 and TRBJ1-1; TRBD1 is a possible D gene (5 bases). The V gene lost 3 bases and the J gene lost 7 bases, with 18 bases spanning the gap. The CDR3 is 14 amino acids. Germline V gene lookup returns CDR1 SQVTM and CDR2 ANQGSEA. CDR3 sequence: CSVETRSGVGEAFF. The CDR3 bases are TGCAGCGTTGAGACCCGATCGGGGGTCGGTGAAGCTTTCTTT.